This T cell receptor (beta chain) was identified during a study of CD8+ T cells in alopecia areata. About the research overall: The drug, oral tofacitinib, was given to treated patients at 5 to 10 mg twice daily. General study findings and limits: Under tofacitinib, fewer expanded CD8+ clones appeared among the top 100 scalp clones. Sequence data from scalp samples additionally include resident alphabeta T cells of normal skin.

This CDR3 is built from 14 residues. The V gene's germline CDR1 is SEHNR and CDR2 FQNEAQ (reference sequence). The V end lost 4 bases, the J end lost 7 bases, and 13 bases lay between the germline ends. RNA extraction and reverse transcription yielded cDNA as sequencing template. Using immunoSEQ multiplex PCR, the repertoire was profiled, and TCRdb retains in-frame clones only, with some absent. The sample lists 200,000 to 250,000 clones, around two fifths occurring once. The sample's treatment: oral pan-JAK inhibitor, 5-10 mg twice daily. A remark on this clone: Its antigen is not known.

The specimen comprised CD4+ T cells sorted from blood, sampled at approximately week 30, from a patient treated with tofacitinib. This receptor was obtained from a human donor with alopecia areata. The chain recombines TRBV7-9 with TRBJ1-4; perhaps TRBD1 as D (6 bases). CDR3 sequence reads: CASSYGQPTEKLFF. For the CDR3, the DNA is TGTGCCAGCAGCTACGGACAGCCAACTGAAAAACTGTTTTTT.